Sequencing of this T cell receptor (beta chain) was carried out in a study of cytotoxic CD8 clonotypes in ibrutinib-treated CLL. For the study at large: In all, more than ten patients were relapsed/refractory, roughly 15 were treatment-naive and around 17 were IGHV unmutated.

The CDR3 extends over 16 amino acids. Germline-derived CDR1 and CDR2 are SNHLY and FYNNEI. The ends were cut back, 0 bases at V and 0 bases at J, with 8 bases in the middle. Study-wide results and limits: Baseline clonality exceeded age-matched healthy donors and tracked circulating CD8+ T-cell counts.

Concerning this clone: The antigen is undetermined.

Data came from immunoSEQ multiplex PCR; TCRdb stores just in-frame clones and leaves some out. Of 300,000 to 400,000 clones listed, roughly 70% were seen once; the top ten hold around 6.6%. Sample: PBMCs, taken after 36 months of ibrutinib treatment. This clonotype was obtained from a human donor with chronic lymphocytic leukemia. The chain combines TRBV2 with TRBJ2-2; TRBD2 is a possible D gene (5 bases). CDR3 DNA sequence: TGTGCCAGCAGTGAAGCGAGGGTGGCGAACACCGGGGAGCTGTTTTTT. It translates to CASSEARVANTGELFF.